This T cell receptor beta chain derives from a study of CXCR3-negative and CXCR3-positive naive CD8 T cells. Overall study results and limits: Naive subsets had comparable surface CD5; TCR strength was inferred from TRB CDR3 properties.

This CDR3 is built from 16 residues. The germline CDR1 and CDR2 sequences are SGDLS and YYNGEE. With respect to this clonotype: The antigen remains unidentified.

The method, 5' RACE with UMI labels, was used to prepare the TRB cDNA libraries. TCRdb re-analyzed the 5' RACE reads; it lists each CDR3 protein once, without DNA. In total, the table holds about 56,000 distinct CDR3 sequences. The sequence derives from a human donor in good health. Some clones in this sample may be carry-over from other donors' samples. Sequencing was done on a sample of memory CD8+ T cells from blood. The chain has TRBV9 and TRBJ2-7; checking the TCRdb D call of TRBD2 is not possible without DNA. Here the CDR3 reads CASSPTRGSGSYEQYF.